The 23 T cell receptor beta chains listed next were all sequenced from one sample in a study of T-cell memory formation after mild COVID-19. TCRdb independently ran MiXCR on the 5' RACE reads; one entry per CDR3 protein. The repertoire holds roughly 300,000 distinct CDR3 sequences, roughly 13% seen once, with 22% in the top ten. Sequencing input: PBMCs or a T cell subset sorted from them (not recorded which). The receptor set was obtained from a man aged 18 to 29 who had mild COVID-19 (a few samples of this study predate the infection). Cell type and time point are not known.

This clonotype was detected many times. The V gene is TRBV6-1, the J gene TRBJ2-3; D may be TRBD1 (5 bases). CDR1 is MNHNS and CDR2 is SASEGT in the germline V gene. The ends were cut back, 6 bases at V and 6 bases at J, with 13 bases in the middle. The CDR3 is made up of 13 amino acids. This CDR3 is CASRWGAGDTQYF. The CDR3 DNA reads TGTGCCAGCAGGTGGGGCGCTGGGGATACGCAGTATTTT.

This clonotype showed up just a few times. The chain uses TRBV11-3 and TRBJ2-3; D is possibly TRBD1 (6 bases). CDR1 and CDR2 from the germline V gene are SGHNT and YENEEA. CDR3 length: 16 amino acids. V lost 5 bases to trimming and J lost 7 bases, with 22 bases between them. The CDR3 region is CASSPGDTRSANTQYF. In nucleotides, the CDR3 is TGTGCCAGCAGCCCAGGGGACACACGCTCGGCAAATACGCAGTATTTT.

This clonotype has only a few counts. This rearrangement joins TRBV7-9 to TRBJ2-3; unclear D gene. CDR3 length: 15 amino acids. V was cut by 2 bases and J by 2 bases, with 11 bases left in between. Germline loops: CDR1 SEHNR, CDR2 FQNEAQ (reference sequence). Here the CDR3 DNA reads TGTGCCAGCAGCTTACAGATAGCACTCACAGATACGCAGTATTTT. The encoded protein is CASSLQIALTDTQYF. Full variable domain (remainder filled in from reference TRBV7-9 and TRBJ2-3): DTGVSQNPRHKITKRGQNVTFRCDPISEHNRLYWYRQTLGQGPEFLTYFQNEAQLEKSRLLSDRFSAERPKGSFSTLEIQRTEQGDSAMYLCASSLQIALTDTQYFGPGTRLTVL.

The gene calls are TRBV29-1 and TRBJ2-5; possible D gene TRBD1, 5 bases. Between the trimmed V and J ends, which lost 4 bases and 5 bases, there was a span of 11 bases. The CDR3 is made up of 12 amino acids. Germline-derived CDR1 and CDR2 are SQVTM and ANQGSEA. The CDR3 coding sequence is TGCAGCGTTGGGACACCAGGGGAGACCCAGTACTTC. It specifies CSVGTPGETQYF.

The chain is built from TRBV7-6 and TRBJ2-7, with 10 bases lining up with TRBD1. Germline assignment: CDR1 SGHVS and CDR2 FNYEAQ. V shed 5 bases and J 6 bases; nucleotides not matched to a gene: 7. The CDR3 runs to 14 residues. CDR3 sequence: CASSLAGTGVEQYF. CDR3 in DNA: TGTGCCAGCAGCCTTGCCGGGACAGGGGTCGAGCAGTACTTC.

The chain carries TRBV7-9 and TRBJ1-2; 7 positions agree with TRBD1. The CDR3 is made up of 15 amino acids. The germline V gene encodes CDR1 SEHNR and CDR2 FQNEAQ (reference sequence). The V and J ends lost 0 bases and 7 bases, in that order; junction bases with no gene match: 8. The CDR3 region has the DNA TGTGCCAGCAGCTTAGCCCCGGGACAGAGGAGTGGCTACACCTTC. Protein sequence: CASSLAPGQRSGYTF.

This clonotype was detected ten times or more. This chain links TRBV4-3 with TRBJ2-6; D is undetermined. CDR3 length: 16 amino acids. Germline V gives CDR1 LGHNA, CDR2 YSLEER. The V and J ends lost 0 bases and 0 bases respectively, with 6 bases between them. The DNA of the CDR3 is TGCGCCAGCAGCCAAGATGGAAGCTCTGGGGCCAACGTCCTGACTTTC. Residues: CASSQDGSSGANVLTF.

The chain uses TRBV28 and TRBJ2-1; 11 bases are shared with TRBD1. The CDR3 covers 16 residues. V shed 8 bases, J shed 8 bases, and the junction held 14 bases outside the gene matches. Germline V gene sequence: CDR1 MDHEN, CDR2 SYDVKM. The CDR3 DNA reads TGTGCCAGCCGCACCTCCGGGACAGGGGGTTTGTATGAGCAGTTCTTC. The encoded protein is CASRTSGTGGLYEQFF.

This clonotype was found many times. The rearrangement links TRBV12-3 or TRBV12-4 to TRBJ2-5; unclear D gene. Trimming removed 7 bases at V and 7 bases at J, with 16 bases between. The CDR3 runs 13 residues. The DNA for the CDR3 is TGTGCCAGCATCCCCCCGGGCTCTGGGACCCAGTACTTC. This gives the protein CASIPPGSGTQYF.

V is TRBV28 and J is TRBJ2-3; 11 positions agree with TRBD2. CDR1 and CDR2 from the germline V gene are MDHEN and SYDVKM. This CDR3 is 13 amino acids long. CDR3 DNA sequence: TGTGACCCGGGACTAGCGGACACAGATACGCAGTATTTT. Amino acid sequence: CDPGLADTDTQYF.

The sample holds a few counts of this clonotype. The V call is TRBV5-1, the J call TRBJ2-7, with a possible D match to TRBD1 (6 bases). This CDR3 is built from 15 residues. Germline loops: CDR1 SGHRS, CDR2 YFSETQ. Trimming took off 0 bases at V and 1 base at J, with 11 bases between the two ends. The CDR3, as DNA: TGCGCCAGCAGCTTGGTACAGGGCCCGTCCTACGAGCAGTACTTC. Protein sequence: CASSLVQGPSYEQYF.

This chain links TRBV5-6 with TRBJ2-5, with unresolved D. V was shortened by 7 bases and J by 5 bases, with 6 bases between the two germline ends. The CDR3 covers 10 residues. CDR1 and CDR2 (germline): SGHDT, YYEEEE. CDR3 sequence (DNA): TGTGCCAGCGGCTGGGAGACCCAGTACTTC. Amino acid sequence: CASGWETQYF.

This clonotype was observed a few times. The chain is built from TRBV5-1 and TRBJ2-5, with 9 positions matching TRBD2. Germline assignment: CDR1 SGHRS and CDR2 YFSETQ. The CDR3 contains 15 residues. The ends lost 0 bases at V and 2 bases at J; junction bases unmatched: 2. The CDR3 DNA reads as TGCGCCAGCAGCTTGGCCGCGGGGGGGCAAGAGACCCAGTACTTC. Translating gives CASSLAAGGQETQYF. The whole variable domain, remainder taken from reference TRBV5-1 and TRBJ2-5, is KAGVTQTPRYLIKTRGQQVTLSCSPISGHRSVSWYQQTPGQGLQFLFEYFSETQRNKGNFPGRFSGRQFSNSRSEMNVSTLELGDSALYLCASSLAAGGQETQYFGPGTRLLVL.

This clonotype has only a few counts. The chain employs TRBV2 and TRBJ1-3; 7 bases line up with TRBD1. The V and J ends lost 7 bases and 2 bases, in that order; junction bases with no gene match: 5. The CDR3 covers 14 residues. Germline V gene sequence: CDR1 SNHLY, CDR2 FYNNEI. CDR3 DNA: TGTGCCAGCACTAACAGGGGAGCTGGAAACACCATATATTTT. Translated, it gives CASTNRGAGNTIYF.

V and J are TRBV12-3 or TRBV12-4 and TRBJ2-3; 8 bases are shared with TRBD2. V gave up 3 bases and J gave up 10 bases; unmatched junction bases: 9. This CDR3 is built from 14 residues. For the CDR3, the DNA is TGTGCCAGCAGTTTTGTCAACGGCGGGGGGCCGCAGTATTTT. Translation: CASSFVNGGGPQYF.

The chain combines TRBV24-1 with TRBJ2-2; D possibly corresponds to TRBD1 (5 bases). This CDR3 is 14 amino acids long. V was trimmed by 4 bases and J by 7 bases, leaving 12 bases between them. The germline V gene has CDR1 KGHDR and CDR2 SFDVKD. The CDR3 is CATSEDILGGELFF. CDR3 in DNA: TGTGCCACCAGTGAGGACATATTGGGCGGGGAGCTGTTTTTT.

In this sample, this clonotype turned up a few times. The V and J genes are TRBV6-5 and TRBJ1-2; D is possibly TRBD1 (5 bases). Germline V gene data show CDR1 as MNHEY and CDR2 as SVGAGI. V shed 6 bases and J shed 4 bases, with 15 bases lying between them. This CDR3 spans 14 amino acids. For the CDR3, the DNA is TGTGCCAGCAGGGGGGTAGTCGGAAGCTATGGCTACACCTTC. It specifies CASRGVVGSYGYTF.

Only a few counts were recorded for this clonotype. V usage is TRBV7-3 and J usage is TRBJ2-3; 10 bases fit TRBD2. This CDR3 has 16 amino acids. CDR1 and CDR2 from the germline V gene are SGHTA and FQGTGA. V shed 5 bases, J shed 6 bases, and the junction held 11 bases outside the gene matches. CDR3: CASSPTGLASVDTQYF. The CDR3 region has the DNA TGTGCCAGCAGCCCAACGGGACTAGCGTCGGTGGATACGCAGTATTTT.

This clonotype was counted a few times. The chain uses TRBV18 and TRBJ2-5; 7 bases are a match to TRBD1. Trimming took 6 bases from V and 1 from J; bases not matched to a gene: 8. The CDR3 contains 15 residues. CDR1 and CDR2 from the germline V gene are KGHSH and LQKENI. The CDR3 region is CASSPRGTAQETQYF. The CDR3 nucleotides read TGTGCCAGCTCTCCGAGAGGGACAGCCCAAGAGACCCAGTACTTC.

This clonotype was counted only a few times. This sequence joins TRBV9 and TRBJ1-2; D is unresolved. Trimming cost V 6 bases and J 2 bases, with 5 bases left between them. Germline V gene data show CDR1 as SGDLS and CDR2 as YYNGEE. The CDR3 runs 11 residues. CDR3 DNA: TGTGCCAGCAAGAACAACTATGGCTACACCTTC. It codes for CASKNNYGYTF.

This clonotype has ten or more counts. CDR3 nucleotide sequence: TGTGCCAGCAGTTTATCCGGACCAAGCTCCTACAATGAGCAGTTCTTC. Its protein is CASSLSGPSSYNEQFF. V usage is TRBV28 and J usage is TRBJ2-1; D is uncertain. This CDR3 has 16 residues. The V and J ends lost 1 base and 0 bases respectively, with 10 bases between them. Looked up from germline, CDR1 is MDHEN and CDR2 is SYDVKM.

This clonotype was detected a few times. The chain joins TRBV7-8 to TRBJ1-1; TRBD1 is a possible D gene (6 bases). Germline values: CDR1 SGHVS, CDR2 FQNEAQ. The CDR3 spans 13 residues. The V end lost 4 bases, the J end lost 1 base, and 7 bases lay between the germline ends. The CDR3 spells CASSWGQNTEAFF. The CDR3 bases are TGTGCCAGCAGCTGGGGACAGAACACTGAAGCTTTCTTT.

The chain couples TRBV7-2 to TRBJ2-3, with D possibly being TRBD1 or TRBD2 (5 bases each). The CDR3 contains 15 residues. V gave up 4 bases and J gave up 0 bases, with 11 bases separating them. The V gene's germline CDR1 is SGHTA and CDR2 FQGNSA. CDR3 DNA sequence: TGTGCCAGCAGCTCCGGGACGTTCAGCACAGATACGCAGTATTTT. It is translated as CASSSGTFSTDTQYF.